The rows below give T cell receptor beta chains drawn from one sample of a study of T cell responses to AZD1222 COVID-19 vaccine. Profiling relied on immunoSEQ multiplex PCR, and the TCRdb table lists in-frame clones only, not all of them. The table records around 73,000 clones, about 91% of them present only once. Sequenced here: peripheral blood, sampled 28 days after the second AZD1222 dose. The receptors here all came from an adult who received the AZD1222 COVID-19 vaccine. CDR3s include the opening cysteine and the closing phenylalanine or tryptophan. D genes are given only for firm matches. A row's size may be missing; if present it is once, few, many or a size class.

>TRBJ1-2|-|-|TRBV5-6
TGTGCCAGCAGCCCCCGCCCGGGGGGGGGTAAGTATAGCTACACCTTC
CASSPRPGGGKYSYTF
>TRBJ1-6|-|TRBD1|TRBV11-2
TGTGCCAGCAGCTTGGGACAGAATAATTCACCCCTCCACTTT
CASSLGQNNSPLHF
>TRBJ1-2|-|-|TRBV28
TGTGCCAGCAGTTTTGGACAGAGAAACTATGGCTACACCTTC
CASSFGQRNYGYTF
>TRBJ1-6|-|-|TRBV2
TGTGCCAGCAGTGAAGCGGGGACAACAGGGAGCCACTCACCCCTCCACTTT
CASSEAGTTGSHSPLHF
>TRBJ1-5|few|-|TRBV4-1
TGCGCCAGCAGCCCTTTTATGGGGCAGCCCCAGCATTTT
CASSPFMGQPQHF
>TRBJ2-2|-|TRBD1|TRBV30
TGTGCCTGGAGTGCCGGACAGGGTCGCACCGGGGAGCTGTTTTTT
CAWSAGQGRTGELFF
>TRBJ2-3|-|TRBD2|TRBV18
TGTGCCAGCTCACCGCTAGCGGGAGGCGAGTCAGGCAATACGCAGTATTTT
CASSPLAGGESGNTQYF
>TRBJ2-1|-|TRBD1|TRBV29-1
TGCAGCGGCCGACAGGGGGCGCGCAATGAGCAGTTCTTC
CSGRQGARNEQFF
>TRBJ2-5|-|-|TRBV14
TGTGCCAGCAGCCAAGGGGGCGGGGGCGGCCAAGAGACCCAGTACTTC
CASSQGGGGGQETQYF
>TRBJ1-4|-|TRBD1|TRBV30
TGTGCCTGGTCGATAGGACAGGGAAGCGAAAAACTGTTTTTT
CAWSIGQGSEKLFF
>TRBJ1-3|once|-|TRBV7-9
TGTGCCAGCAGCGACACAGGGATTCAGGGAAACACCATATATTTT
CASSDTGIQGNTIYF
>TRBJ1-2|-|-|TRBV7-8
TGTGCCAGCAGTCCTCAACCCGGAAGCCACTATGGCTACACCTTC
CASSPQPGSHYGYTF